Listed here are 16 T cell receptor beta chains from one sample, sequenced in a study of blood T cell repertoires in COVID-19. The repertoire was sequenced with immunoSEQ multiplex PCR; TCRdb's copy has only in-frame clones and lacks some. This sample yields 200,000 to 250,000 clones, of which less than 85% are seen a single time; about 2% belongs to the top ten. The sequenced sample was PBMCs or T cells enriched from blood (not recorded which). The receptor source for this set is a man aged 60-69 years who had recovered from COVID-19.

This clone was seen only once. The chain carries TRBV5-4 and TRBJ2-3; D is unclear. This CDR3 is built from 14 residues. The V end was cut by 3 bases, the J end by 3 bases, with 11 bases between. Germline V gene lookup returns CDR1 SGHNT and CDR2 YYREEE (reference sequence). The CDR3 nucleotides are TGTGCCAGCAGCTCATCTAGGCCGACAGATACGCAGTATTTT. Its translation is CASSSSRPTDTQYF.

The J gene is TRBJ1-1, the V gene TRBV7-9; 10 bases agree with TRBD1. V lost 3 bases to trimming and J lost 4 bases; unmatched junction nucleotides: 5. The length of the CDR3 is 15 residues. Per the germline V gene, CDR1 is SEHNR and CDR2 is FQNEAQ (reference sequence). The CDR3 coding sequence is TGTGCCAGCAGCTTCTCGACAGGGGGCTTCACTGAAGCTTTCTTT. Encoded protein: CASSFSTGGFTEAFF. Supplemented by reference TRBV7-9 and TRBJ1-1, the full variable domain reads DTGVSQNPRHKITKRGQNVTFRCDPISEHNRLYWYRQTLGQGPEFLTYFQNEAQLEKSRLLSDRFSAERPKGSFSTLEIQRTEQGDSAMYLCASSFSTGGFTEAFFGQGTRLTVV.

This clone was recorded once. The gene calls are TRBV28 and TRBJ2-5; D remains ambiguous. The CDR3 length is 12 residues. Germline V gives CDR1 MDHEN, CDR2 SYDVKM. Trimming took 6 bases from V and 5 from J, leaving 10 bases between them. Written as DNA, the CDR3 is TGTGCCAGCAGCTCCCCCGTTGAGACCCAGTACTTC. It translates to CASSSPVETQYF.

CDR3 nucleotides: TGCGCCAGCAGCCAAGTTGGCTCAGCGGGGGGGAAAGAGACCCAGTACTTC. Translation: CASSQVGSAGGKETQYF. This chain uses TRBV4-3 with TRBJ2-5; 10 positions agree with TRBD2. CDR3 length: 17 residues. Losses at the gene ends were 1 base for V and 3 bases for J; bases not matched to a gene: 8. Germline CDR1 LGHNA, CDR2 YSLEER.

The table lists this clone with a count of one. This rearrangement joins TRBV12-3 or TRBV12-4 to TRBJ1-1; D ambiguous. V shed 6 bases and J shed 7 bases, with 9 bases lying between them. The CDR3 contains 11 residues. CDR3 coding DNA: TGTGCCAGCAGGGGCAGGCTTGAAGCTTTCTTT. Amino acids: CASRGRLEAFF.

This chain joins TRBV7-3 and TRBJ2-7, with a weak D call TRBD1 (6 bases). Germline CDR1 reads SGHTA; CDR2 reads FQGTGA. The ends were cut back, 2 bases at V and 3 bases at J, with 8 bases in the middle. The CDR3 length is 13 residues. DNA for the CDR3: TGTGCCAGCAGCTTACAACAGGGCTACGAGCAGTACTTC. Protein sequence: CASSLQQGYEQYF.

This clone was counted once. The CDR3 DNA reads as TGTGCCAGCCACCCCGGGAGAGCAGTTCCCTACAATGAGCAGTTCTTC. Amino acids: CASHPGRAVPYNEQFF. This sequence joins TRBV13 and TRBJ2-1, with D perhaps TRBD2 (6 bases). CDR3 size: 16 residues. Germline values: CDR1 PRHDT, CDR2 FYEKMQ (reference sequence). Trimming pared 8 bases from V and 2 bases from J, leaving 19 bases between.

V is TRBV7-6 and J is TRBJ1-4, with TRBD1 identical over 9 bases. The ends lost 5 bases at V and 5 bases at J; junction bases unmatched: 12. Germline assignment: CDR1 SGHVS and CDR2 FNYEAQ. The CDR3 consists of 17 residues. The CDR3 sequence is CASSRRTGVGGNEKLFF. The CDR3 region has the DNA TGTGCCAGCAGCCGGCGGACAGGGGTTGGAGGAAATGAAAAACTGTTTTTT.

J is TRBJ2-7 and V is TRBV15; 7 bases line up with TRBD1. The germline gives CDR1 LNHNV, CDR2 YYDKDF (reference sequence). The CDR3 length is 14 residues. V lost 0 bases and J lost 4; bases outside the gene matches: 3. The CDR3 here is CATSRESRGYEQYF. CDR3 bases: TGTGCCACCAGCAGAGAGTCCAGGGGGTACGAGCAGTACTTC.

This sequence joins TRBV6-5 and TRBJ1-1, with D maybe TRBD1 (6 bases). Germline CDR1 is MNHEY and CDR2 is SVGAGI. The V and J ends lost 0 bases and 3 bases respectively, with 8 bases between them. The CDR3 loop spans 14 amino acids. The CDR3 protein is CASSYSPGDTEAFF. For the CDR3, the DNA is TGTGCCAGCAGTTACTCCCCAGGGGACACTGAAGCTTTCTTT.

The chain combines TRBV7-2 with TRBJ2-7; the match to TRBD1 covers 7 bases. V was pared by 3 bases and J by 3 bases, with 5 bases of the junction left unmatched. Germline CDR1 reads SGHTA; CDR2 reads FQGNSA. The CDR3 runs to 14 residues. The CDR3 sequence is CASSFDRDSYEQYF. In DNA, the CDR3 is TGTGCCAGCAGCTTCGACAGGGACAGCTACGAGCAGTACTTC. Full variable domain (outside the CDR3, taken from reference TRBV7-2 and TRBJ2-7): GAGVSQSPSNKVTEKGKDVELRCDPISGHTALYWYRQSLGQGLEFLIYFQGNSAPDKSGLPSDRFSAERTGGSVSTLTIQRTQQEDSAVYLCASSFDRDSYEQYFGPGTRLTVT.

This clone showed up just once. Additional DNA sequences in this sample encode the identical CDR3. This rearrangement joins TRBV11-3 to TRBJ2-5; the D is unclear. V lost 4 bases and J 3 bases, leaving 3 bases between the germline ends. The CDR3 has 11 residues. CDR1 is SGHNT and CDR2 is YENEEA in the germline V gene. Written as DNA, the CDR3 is TGTGCCAGCAGCTCTGAAGAGACCCAGTACTTC. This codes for CASSSEETQYF.

CDR3 bases: TGTGCCAGCAGCTTGTGGGGCCAACACACTGAAGCTTTCTTT. As protein: CASSLWGQHTEAFF. This rearrangement joins TRBV7-9 to TRBJ1-1; the D gene is possibly TRBD1 (5 bases). Germline CDR1 and CDR2: SEHNR and FQNEAQ (reference sequence). This CDR3 contains 14 residues. V lost 3 bases and J lost 3, with 11 bases in between.

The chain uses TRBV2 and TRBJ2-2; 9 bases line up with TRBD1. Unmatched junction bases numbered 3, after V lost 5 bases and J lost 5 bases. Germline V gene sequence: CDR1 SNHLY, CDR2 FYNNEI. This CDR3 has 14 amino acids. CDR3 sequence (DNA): TGTGCCAGCAGTCTACAGGGGGCGACCGGGGAGCTGTTTTTT. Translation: CASSLQGATGELFF.

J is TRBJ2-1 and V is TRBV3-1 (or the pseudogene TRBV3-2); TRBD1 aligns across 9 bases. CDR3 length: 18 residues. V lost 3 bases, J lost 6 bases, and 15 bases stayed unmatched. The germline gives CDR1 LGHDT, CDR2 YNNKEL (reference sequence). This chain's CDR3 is CASSQGGTGTGMGNEQFF. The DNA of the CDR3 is TGTGCCAGCAGCCAGGGCGGGACCGGGACAGGGATGGGCAATGAGCAGTTCTTC.

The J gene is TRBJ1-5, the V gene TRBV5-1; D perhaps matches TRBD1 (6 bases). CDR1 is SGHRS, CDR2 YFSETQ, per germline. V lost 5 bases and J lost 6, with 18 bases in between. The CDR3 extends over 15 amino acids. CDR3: CASRPGASGTQPQHF. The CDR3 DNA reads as TGCGCCAGCAGACCAGGGGCGTCGGGGACTCAGCCCCAGCATTTT.